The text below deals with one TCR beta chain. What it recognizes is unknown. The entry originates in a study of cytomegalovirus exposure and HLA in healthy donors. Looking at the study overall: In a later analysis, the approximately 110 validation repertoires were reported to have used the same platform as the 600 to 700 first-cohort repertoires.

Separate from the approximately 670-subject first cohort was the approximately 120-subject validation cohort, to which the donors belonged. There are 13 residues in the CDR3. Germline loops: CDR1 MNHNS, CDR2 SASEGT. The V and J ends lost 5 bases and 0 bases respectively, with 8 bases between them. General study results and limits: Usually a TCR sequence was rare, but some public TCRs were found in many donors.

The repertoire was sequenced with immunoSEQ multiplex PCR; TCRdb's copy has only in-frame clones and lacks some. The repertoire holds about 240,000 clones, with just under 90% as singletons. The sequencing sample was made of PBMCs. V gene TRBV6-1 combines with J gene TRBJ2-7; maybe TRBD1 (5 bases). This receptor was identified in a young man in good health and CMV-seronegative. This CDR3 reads CASSPTDSYEQYF. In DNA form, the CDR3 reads TGTGCCAGCAGTCCGACAGACTCCTACGAGCAGTACTTC.